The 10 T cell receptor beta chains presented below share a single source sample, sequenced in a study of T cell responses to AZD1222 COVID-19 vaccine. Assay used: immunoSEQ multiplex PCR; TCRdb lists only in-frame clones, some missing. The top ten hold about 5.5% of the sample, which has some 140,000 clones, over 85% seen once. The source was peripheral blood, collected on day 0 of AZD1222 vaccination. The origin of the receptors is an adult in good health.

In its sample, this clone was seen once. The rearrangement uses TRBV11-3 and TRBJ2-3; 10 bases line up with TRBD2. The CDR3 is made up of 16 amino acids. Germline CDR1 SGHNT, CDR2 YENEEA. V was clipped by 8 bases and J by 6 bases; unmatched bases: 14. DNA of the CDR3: TGTGCCAGCGCACCTCCTAGCGGGAGCTTTCCCGATACGCAGTATTTT. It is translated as CASAPPSGSFPDTQYF.

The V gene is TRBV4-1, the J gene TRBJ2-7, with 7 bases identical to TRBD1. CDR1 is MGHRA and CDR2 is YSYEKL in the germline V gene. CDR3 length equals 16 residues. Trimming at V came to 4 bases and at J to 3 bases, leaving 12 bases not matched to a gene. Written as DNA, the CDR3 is TGCGCCAGCAGCCCCATTAGGGGACAGTCCCTCTACGAGCAGTACTTC. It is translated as CASSPIRGQSLYEQYF.

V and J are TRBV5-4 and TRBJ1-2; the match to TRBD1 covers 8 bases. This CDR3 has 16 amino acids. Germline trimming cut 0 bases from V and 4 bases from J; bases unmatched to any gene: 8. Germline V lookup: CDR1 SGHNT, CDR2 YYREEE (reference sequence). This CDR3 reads CASSLAPAGGLYGYTF. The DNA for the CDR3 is TGTGCCAGCAGCTTGGCCCCGGCAGGGGGCCTCTATGGCTACACCTTC. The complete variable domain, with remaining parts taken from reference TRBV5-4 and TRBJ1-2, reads ETGVTQSPTHLIKTRGQQVTLRCSSQSGHNTVSWYQQALGQGPQFIFQYYREEENGRGNFPPRFSGLQFPNYSSELNVNALELDDSALYLCASSLAPAGGLYGYTFGSGTRLTVV.

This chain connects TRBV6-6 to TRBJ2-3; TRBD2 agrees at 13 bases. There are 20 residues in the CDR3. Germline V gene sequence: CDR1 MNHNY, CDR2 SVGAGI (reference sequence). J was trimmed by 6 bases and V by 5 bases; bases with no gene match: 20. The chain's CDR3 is CASSPRTSGSVRRGADTQYF. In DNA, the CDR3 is TGTGCCAGCAGTCCCAGGACTAGCGGGAGCGTACGTAGAGGGGCCGATACGCAGTATTTT.

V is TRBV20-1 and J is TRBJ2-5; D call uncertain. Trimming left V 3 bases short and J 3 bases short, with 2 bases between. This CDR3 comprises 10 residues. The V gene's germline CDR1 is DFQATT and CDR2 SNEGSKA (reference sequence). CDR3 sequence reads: CSASEETQYF. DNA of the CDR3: TGCAGTGCTAGCGAAGAGACCCAGTACTTC.

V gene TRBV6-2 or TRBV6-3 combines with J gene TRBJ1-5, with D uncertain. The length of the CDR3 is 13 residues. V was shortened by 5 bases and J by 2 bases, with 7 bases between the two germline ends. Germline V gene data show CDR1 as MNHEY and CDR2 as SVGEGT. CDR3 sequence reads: CASSHAGNQPQHF. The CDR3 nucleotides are TGTGCCAGCAGTCACGCGGGCAATCAGCCCCAGCATTTT.

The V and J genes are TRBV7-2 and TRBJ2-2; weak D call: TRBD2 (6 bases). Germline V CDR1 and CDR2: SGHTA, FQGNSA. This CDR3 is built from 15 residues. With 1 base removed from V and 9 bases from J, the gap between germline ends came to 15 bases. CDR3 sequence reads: CASSLVGAGRRELFF. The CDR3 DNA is TGTGCCAGCAGCTTAGTAGGGGCGGGGCGGAGGGAGCTGTTTTTT.

The DNA for the CDR3 is TGTGCCAGCAGCGTAGTCGGAAGAGGTGGCTACACCTTC. Translated: CASSVVGRGGYTF. The chain joins TRBV9 to TRBJ1-2; D remains ambiguous. The CDR3 runs 13 residues. Germline V gene lookup returns CDR1 SGDLS and CDR2 YYNGEE. V lost 0 bases and J 7 bases, leaving 10 bases between the germline ends.

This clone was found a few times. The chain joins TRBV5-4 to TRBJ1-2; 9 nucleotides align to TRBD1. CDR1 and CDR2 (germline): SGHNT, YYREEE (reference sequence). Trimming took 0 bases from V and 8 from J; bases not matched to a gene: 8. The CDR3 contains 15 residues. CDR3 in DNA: TGTGCCAGCAGCTTGGAGAGACAGGGGGGTAGGGGCTACACCTTC. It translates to CASSLERQGGRGYTF.

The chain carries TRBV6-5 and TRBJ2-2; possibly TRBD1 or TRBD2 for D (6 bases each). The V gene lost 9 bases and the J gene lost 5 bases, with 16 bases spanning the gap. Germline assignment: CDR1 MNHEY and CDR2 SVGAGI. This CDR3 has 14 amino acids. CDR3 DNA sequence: TGTGCCAGGGGTGGAGGGGGATGGACCGGGGAGCTGTTTTTT. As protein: CARGGGGWTGELFF.